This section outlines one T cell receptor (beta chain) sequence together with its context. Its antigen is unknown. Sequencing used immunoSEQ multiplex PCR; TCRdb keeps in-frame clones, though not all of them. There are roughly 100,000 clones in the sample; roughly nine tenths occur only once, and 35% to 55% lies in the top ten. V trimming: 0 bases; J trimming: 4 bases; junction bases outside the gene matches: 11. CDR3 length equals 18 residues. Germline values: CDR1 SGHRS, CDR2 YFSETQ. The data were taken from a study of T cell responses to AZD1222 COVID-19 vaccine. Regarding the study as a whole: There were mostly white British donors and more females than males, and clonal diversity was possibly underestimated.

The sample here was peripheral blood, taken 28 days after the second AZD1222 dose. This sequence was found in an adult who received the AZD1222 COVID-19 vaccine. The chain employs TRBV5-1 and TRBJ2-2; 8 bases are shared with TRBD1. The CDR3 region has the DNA TGCGCCAGCAGCTTGGCCGCGGCCGGGACAGGAGTCACCGGGGAGCTGTTTTTT. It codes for CASSLAAAGTGVTGELFF.